This T cell receptor beta chain originates from a study of T cell clonality in common variable immunodeficiency. Overall study findings and caveats: Reportedly, TCR beta sequences from common variable immunodeficiency showed fewer deletions and N-nucleotide insertions. TCRbeta clonality was increased in CVID versus healthy controls.

The CDR3 covers 15 residues. CDR1 is LNHDA and CDR2 is SQIVND in the germline V gene (reference sequence). Trimming left V 7 bases short and J 9 bases short, with 22 bases between. For this clone: Its antigen remains unknown. The missing CDR3 end, 3 residues past where the read stops, is filled in from the germline J gene.

All CVID subjects were on immunoglobulin replacement for at least one year. Sequencing input was equivalent genomic DNA from CVID and controls. The method was immunoSEQ multiplex PCR; TCRdb's version includes in-frame clones alone and lacks a portion of them. The sample is made up of 15,000 to 20,000 clones, none counted only once. The specimen sequenced was peripheral blood mononuclear cells. The TCR comes from a human donor with common variable immunodeficiency. The chain employs TRBV19 and TRBJ1-5, with TRBD1 as a possible D gene (6 bases). The covered CDR3 bases are TGTGCCAGTAAGGCCCCCGGACAGACTGGCTGGCCC. Protein sequence: CASKAPGQTGWP. The full CDR3 reads CASKAPGQTGWPQHF.